Following are 6 T cell receptor beta chains from one sample sequenced in a study of blood T cell repertoires in COVID-19. Profiled with immunoSEQ multiplex PCR; TCRdb holds only in-frame clones, not every one. This sample has 350,000 or so clones; 88% occur once, and the top ten carry around 0.92%. The sample was PBMCs or T cells enriched from blood (not recorded which). These receptors were collected from a woman aged 25 to 39 who had been exposed to COVID-19.

The chain uses TRBV9 and TRBJ1-3; D perhaps matches TRBD1 (5 bases). CDR3 length equals 15 residues. Germline assignment: CDR1 SGDLS and CDR2 YYNGEE. V dropped 1 base and J dropped 0 bases, with 8 bases sitting between them. DNA of the CDR3: TGTGCCAGCAGCGTATCTGACAGCTCTGGAAACACCATATATTTT. This translates into CASSVSDSSGNTIYF. Looking up the rest from reference TRBV9 and TRBJ1-3 gives the full variable domain: DSGVTQTPKHLITATGQRVTLRCSPRSGDLSVYWYQQSLDQGLQFLIQYYNGEERAKGNILERFSAQQFPDLHSELNLSSLELGDSALYFCASSVSDSSGNTIYFGEGSWLTVV.

About this clone itself: The sample carries other DNA sequences with the same CDR3. The chain links TRBV5-5 to TRBJ1-5; D might be TRBD1 (6 bases). Trimming removed 2 bases from V and 1 base from J, with 7 bases in between. CDR1 and CDR2 (germline): SGHKS, YYEKEE (reference sequence). The CDR3 is 14 residues long. The CDR3 sequence is CASSLRGSNQPQHF. The CDR3 DNA follows: TGTGCCAGCAGCTTAAGGGGGAGCAATCAGCCCCAGCATTTT.

The chain uses TRBV27 and TRBJ1-2, with 7 bases fitting TRBD1. Germline lookup yields CDR1 MNHEY and CDR2 SMNVEV (reference sequence). CDR3 size: 15 residues. J lost 4 bases, V lost 3 bases, and 8 bases had no gene match. CDR3 bases: TGTGCCAGCAGTTTCTCCGAGACAGGGAGCTATGGCTACACCTTC. It yields the protein CASSFSETGSYGYTF.

The chain links TRBV18 to TRBJ1-4; unclear D gene. Between the trimmed V and J ends, which lost 3 bases and 4 bases, there was a span of 9 bases. The germline CDR1 and CDR2 sequences are KGHSH and LQKENI. There are 14 residues in the CDR3. This CDR3 is CASSPVEGNEKLFF. Here the CDR3 DNA reads TGTGCCAGCTCACCTGTTGAGGGTAATGAAAAACTGTTTTTT.

The chain is built from TRBV3-1 (or the pseudogene TRBV3-2) and TRBJ1-5, with D uncertain. The germline V gene has CDR1 LGHDT and CDR2 YNNKEL (reference sequence). The CDR3 has 13 amino acids. Trimming took 1 base from V and 5 from J, leaving 6 bases between them. Written as DNA, the CDR3 is TGTGCCAGCAGCCAAGGCCCAGATCAGCCCCAGCATTTT. Translation gives CASSQGPDQPQHF.

The chain joins TRBV3-1 (or the pseudogene TRBV3-2) to TRBJ2-2, with D possibly TRBD2 on 6 matching bases. This CDR3 is built from 13 residues. Trimming removed 3 bases from V and 5 bases from J, with 7 bases in between. Germline CDR1 is LGHDT and CDR2 is YNNKEL (reference sequence). In DNA, the CDR3 is TGTGCCAGCAGCCAGGGGGGAACCGGGGAGCTGTTTTTT. It codes for CASSQGGTGELFF.